The following is a T cell receptor (beta chain) sequence with its context. This specimen comes from a study of T cell changes during pregnancy in multiple sclerosis. Repertoires were generated with immunoSEQ multiplex PCR, while TCRdb's copy carries only in-frame clones and drops some. Here the sample spans over 35,000 clones, 85% to 95% being singletons. This CDR3 is 15 amino acids long. The V gene end was trimmed by 4 bases and the J gene end by 3 bases; junction bases not matched to a gene: 7. Germline CDR1 is SGHDT and CDR2 is YYEEEE. The receptor's source is a female donor with multiple sclerosis, enrolled in a pregnancy study. The gene calls are TRBV5-6 and TRBJ1-2; TRBD1 aligns across 9 bases. Sequenced material: peripheral blood. The CDR3 DNA follows: TGTGCCAGCAGCATTACCGGGACAGGGCACTATGGCTACACCTTC. Residues: CASSITGTGHYGYTF.